This TCR beta chain was captured in a study of a mutant IDH1 vaccine in newly diagnosed glioma. Remarks on this clone: The target antigen is unknown.

Measured with immunoSEQ multiplex PCR; TCRdb has only the in-frame clones, and not every one. The data hold 50,000 to 65,000 clones, with 70% to 85% observed a single time. The time point: week 11, during vaccination. Each dose delivered 300 ug of mutant IDH1 20-mer peptide subcutaneously with imiquimod. CDR3 length equals 12 residues. Trimming pared 1 base from V and 5 bases from J, leaving 6 bases between. Germline CDR1 ENHRY, CDR2 SYGVKD. The rearrangement links TRBV10-3 to TRBJ2-7; D unresolved. The sequencing used PBMCs, collected from a glioma patient whose treatment included an IDH1 peptide vaccine. The sequence came from a woman in her forties or fifties with glioma. The CDR3 loop reads CAISELTHEQYF. The CDR3 DNA follows: TGTGCCATCAGTGAGTTAACGCACGAGCAGTACTTC.